The clone carrying this T cell receptor (beta chain) has ten or more counts. The record originates from a study of blood T cells in healthy people across ages. A second PCR of 7 to 11 cycles used a sample-barcoded 5' primer and a J-beta primer mix. TCRdb processed the 5' RACE reads anew with MiXCR; each CDR3 protein has one entry. The sample has some 1.4 million distinct CDR3 sequences, approximately 38% seen once. Each individual donor underwent a draw of 8.5 to 10 milliliters of peripheral blood. Samples each yielded at least 5.5 micrograms of total RNA. V lost 5 bases to trimming and J lost 3 bases, with 11 bases between them. This CDR3 region has 14 residues.

J is TRBJ2-1 and V is TRBV12-3 or TRBV12-4; no clear D. Sequenced: blood. This receptor was taken from a woman aged 18-29 years in good health. DNA of the CDR3: TGTGCCAGCAGTCGGAGCCTCAGCTACAATGAGCAGTTCTTC. This encodes CASSRSLSYNEQFF.